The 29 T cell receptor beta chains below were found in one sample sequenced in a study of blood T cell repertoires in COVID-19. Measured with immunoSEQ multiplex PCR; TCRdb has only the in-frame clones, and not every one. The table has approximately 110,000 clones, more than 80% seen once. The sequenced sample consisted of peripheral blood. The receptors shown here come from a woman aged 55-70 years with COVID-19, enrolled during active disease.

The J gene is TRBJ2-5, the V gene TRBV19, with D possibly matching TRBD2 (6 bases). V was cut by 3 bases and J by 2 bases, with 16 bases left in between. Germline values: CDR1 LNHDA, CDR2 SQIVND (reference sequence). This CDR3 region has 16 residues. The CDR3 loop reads CASSIRGTDVQETQYF. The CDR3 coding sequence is TGTGCCAGTAGTATCCGCGGGACGGACGTACAAGAGACCCAGTACTTC.

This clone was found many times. The CDR3 here is CASSLGTGVEAFF. For the CDR3, the DNA is TGTGCCAGCAGTTTAGGGACAGGGGTTGAAGCTTTCTTT. V gene TRBV12-3 or TRBV12-4 combines with J gene TRBJ1-1, with 9 bases lining up with TRBD1. The CDR3 runs to 13 residues. V was pared by 1 base and J by 7 bases, with 1 base of the junction left unmatched.

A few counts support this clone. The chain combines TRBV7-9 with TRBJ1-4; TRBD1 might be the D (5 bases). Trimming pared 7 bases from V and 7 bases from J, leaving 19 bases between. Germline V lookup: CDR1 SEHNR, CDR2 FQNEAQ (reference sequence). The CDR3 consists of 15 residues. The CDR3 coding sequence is TGTGCCAGCACGCGTCCCGGGGGGAGCGCTGAAAAACTGTTTTTT. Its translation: CASTRPGGSAEKLFF.

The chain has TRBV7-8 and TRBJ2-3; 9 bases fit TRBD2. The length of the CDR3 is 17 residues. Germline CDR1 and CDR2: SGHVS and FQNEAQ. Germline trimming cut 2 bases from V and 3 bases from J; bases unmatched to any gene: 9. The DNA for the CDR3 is TGTGCCAGCAGCTTAATTGCAAAGCGGGGGGATACAGATACGCAGTATTTT. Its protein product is CASSLIAKRGDTDTQYF.

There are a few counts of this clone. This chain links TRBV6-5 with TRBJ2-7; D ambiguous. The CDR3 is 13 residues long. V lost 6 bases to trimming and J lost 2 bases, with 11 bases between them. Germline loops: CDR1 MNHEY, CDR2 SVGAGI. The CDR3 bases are TGTGCCAGCAGGCAGGCAATACCCTACGAGCAGTACTTC. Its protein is CASRQAIPYEQYF.

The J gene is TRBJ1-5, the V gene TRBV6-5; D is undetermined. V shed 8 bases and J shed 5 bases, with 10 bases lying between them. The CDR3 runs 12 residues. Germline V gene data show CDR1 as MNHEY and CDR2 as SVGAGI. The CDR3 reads CASRGSYQPQHF. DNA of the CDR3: TGTGCCAGCCGCGGCAGTTATCAGCCCCAGCATTTT.

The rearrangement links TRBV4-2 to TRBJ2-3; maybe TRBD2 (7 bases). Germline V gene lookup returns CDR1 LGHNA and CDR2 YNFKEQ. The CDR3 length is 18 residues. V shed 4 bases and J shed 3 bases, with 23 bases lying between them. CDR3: CASSRRGGSGAGTDTQYF. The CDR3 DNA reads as TGTGCCAGCAGCCGAAGGGGGGGATCCGGGGCAGGGACAGATACGCAGTATTTT.

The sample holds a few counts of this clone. CDR3 nucleotide sequence: TGTGCCAGCAGGGAAGGGACTAGCGTAATTAATGAGCAGTTCTTC. Its protein is CASREGTSVINEQFF. J is TRBJ2-1 and V is TRBV5-6, with 10 bases lining up with TRBD2. CDR3 length: 15 amino acids. Trimming removed 5 bases from V and 7 bases from J; junction bases left unmatched: 9. Germline V CDR1 and CDR2: SGHDT, YYEEEE.

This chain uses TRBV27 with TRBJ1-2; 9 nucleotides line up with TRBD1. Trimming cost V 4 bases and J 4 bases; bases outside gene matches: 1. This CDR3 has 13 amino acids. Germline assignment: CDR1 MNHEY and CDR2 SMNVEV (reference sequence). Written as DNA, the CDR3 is TGTGCCAGCAGTTCGGACAGGGGCTATGGCTACACCTTC. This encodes CASSSDRGYGYTF.

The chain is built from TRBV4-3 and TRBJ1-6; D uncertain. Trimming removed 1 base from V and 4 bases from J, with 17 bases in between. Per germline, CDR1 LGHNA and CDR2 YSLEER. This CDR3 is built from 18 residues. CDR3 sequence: CASSQGSMRDTYNSPLHF. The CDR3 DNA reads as TGCGCCAGCAGCCAAGGTTCTATGAGAGACACTTATAATTCACCCCTCCACTTT.

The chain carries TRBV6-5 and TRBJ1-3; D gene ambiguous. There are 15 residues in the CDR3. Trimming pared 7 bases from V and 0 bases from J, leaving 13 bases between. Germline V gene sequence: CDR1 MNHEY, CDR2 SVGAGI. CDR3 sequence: CASTGLRASGNTIYF. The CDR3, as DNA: TGTGCCAGCACCGGGTTGAGGGCCTCTGGAAACACCATATATTTT.

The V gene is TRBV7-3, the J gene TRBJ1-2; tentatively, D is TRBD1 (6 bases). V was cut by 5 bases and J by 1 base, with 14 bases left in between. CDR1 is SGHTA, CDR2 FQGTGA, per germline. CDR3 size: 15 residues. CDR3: CASSPGTGSNYGYTF. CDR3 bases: TGTGCCAGCAGCCCGGGCACAGGGAGTAACTATGGCTACACCTTC.

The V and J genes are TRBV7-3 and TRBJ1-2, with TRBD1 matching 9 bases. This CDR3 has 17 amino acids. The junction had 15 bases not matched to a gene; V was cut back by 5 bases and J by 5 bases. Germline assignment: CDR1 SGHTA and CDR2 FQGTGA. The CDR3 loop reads CASSPAFTGGAGYGYTF. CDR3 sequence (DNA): TGTGCCAGCAGCCCCGCCTTCACAGGGGGCGCGGGGTATGGCTACACCTTC. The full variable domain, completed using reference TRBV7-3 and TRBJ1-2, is GAGVSQTPSNKVTEKGKYVELRCDPISGHTALYWYRQSLGQGPEFLIYFQGTGAADDSGLPNDRFFAVRPEGSVSTLKIQRTERGDSAVYLCASSPAFTGGAGYGYTFGSGTRLTVV.

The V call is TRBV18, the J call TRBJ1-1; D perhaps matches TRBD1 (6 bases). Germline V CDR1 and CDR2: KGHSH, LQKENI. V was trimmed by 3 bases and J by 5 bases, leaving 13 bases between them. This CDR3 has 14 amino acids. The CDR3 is CASSPTGGQTEAFF. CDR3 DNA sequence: TGTGCCAGCTCACCTACCGGGGGGCAAACTGAAGCTTTCTTT.

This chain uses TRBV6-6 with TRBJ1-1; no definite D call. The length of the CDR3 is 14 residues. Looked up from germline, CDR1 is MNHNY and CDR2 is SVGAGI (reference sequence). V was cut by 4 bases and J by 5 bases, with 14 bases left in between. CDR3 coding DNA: TGTGCCAGCAGTTGGAGGGTTATGGTAACTGAAGCTTTCTTT. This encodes CASSWRVMVTEAFF.

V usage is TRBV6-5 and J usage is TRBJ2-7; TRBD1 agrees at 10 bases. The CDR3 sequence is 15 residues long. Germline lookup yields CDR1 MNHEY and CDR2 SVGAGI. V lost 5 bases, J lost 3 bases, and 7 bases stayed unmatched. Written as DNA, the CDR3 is TGTGCCAGCAGTCCAGGGACAGGGGATCTCTACGAGCAGTACTTC. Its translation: CASSPGTGDLYEQYF.

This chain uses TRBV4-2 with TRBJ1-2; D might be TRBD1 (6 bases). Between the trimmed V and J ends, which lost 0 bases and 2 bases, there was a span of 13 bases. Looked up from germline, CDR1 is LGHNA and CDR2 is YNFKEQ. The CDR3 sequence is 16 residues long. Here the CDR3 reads CASSQDPGGLNYGYTF. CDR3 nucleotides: TGTGCCAGCAGCCAAGATCCGGGGGGGCTAAACTATGGCTACACCTTC.

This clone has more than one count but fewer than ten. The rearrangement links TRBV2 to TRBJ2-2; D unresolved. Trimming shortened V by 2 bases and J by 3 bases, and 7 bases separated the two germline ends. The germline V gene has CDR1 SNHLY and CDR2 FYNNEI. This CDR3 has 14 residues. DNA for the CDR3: TGTGCCAGCAGTGAACTATCTTACACCGGGGAGCTGTTTTTT. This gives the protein CASSELSYTGELFF.

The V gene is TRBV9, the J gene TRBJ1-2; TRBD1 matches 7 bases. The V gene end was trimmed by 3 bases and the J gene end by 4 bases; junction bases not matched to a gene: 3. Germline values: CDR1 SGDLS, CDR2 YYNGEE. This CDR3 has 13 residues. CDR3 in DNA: TGTGCCAGCAGCGCCGGGACAGTCTATGGCTACACCTTC. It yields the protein CASSAGTVYGYTF.

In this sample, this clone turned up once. As DNA, the CDR3 is TGTGCCAGCAGCTTAGATTCCGGCGGCCTTCGAGCTTTCTTT. This codes for CASSLDSGGLRAFF. The chain joins TRBV11-2 to TRBJ1-1; D uncertain. This CDR3 is built from 14 residues. V lost 0 bases and J 10 bases, leaving 15 bases between the germline ends. Germline assignment: CDR1 SGHAT and CDR2 FQNNGV.

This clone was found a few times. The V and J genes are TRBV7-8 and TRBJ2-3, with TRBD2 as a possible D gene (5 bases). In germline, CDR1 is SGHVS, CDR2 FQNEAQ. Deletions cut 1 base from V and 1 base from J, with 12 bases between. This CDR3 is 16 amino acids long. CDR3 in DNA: TGTGCCAGCAGCTTAGTGACGGGGTGGGGCACAGATACGCAGTATTTT. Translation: CASSLVTGWGTDTQYF.

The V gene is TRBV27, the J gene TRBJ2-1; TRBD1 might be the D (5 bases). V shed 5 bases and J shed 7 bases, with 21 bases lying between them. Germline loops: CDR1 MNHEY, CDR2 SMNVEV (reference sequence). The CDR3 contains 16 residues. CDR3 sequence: CASSEPGNSGMNEQFF. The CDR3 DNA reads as TGTGCCAGCAGTGAACCAGGGAACTCGGGTATGAATGAGCAGTTCTTC.

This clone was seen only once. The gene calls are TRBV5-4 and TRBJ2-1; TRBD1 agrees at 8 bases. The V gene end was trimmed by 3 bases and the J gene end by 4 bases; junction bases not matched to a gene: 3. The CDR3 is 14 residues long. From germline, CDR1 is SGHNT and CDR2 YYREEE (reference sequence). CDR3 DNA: TGTGCCAGCAGCTCCGGACAGGGTTACAATGAGCAGTTCTTC. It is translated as CASSSGQGYNEQFF.

This CDR3 reads CASSPSLAGVYNEQFF. For the CDR3, the DNA is TGTGCCAGCAGCCCGTCCCTAGCGGGGGTCTACAATGAGCAGTTCTTC. V usage is TRBV9 and J usage is TRBJ2-1; 10 bases are a match to TRBD2. Losses at the gene ends were 4 bases for V and 3 bases for J; bases not matched to a gene: 7. Germline CDR1 SGDLS, CDR2 YYNGEE. The CDR3 loop spans 16 amino acids. The whole variable domain, remainder taken from reference TRBV9 and TRBJ2-1, is DSGVTQTPKHLITATGQRVTLRCSPRSGDLSVYWYQQSLDQGLQFLIQYYNGEERAKGNILERFSAQQFPDLHSELNLSSLELGDSALYFCASSPSLAGVYNEQFFGPGTRLTVL.

The CDR3 nucleotides read TGTGCCAGCAGCCGCGCACCGGGACAATTCAGTAATGAGCAGTTCTTC. Its protein product is CASSRAPGQFSNEQFF. V gene TRBV3-1 (or the pseudogene TRBV3-2) combines with J gene TRBJ2-1, with D possibly matching TRBD1 (6 bases). Trimming removed 4 bases at V and 7 bases at J, with 20 bases between. Germline CDR1 LGHDT, CDR2 YNNKEL (reference sequence). The CDR3 contains 16 residues.

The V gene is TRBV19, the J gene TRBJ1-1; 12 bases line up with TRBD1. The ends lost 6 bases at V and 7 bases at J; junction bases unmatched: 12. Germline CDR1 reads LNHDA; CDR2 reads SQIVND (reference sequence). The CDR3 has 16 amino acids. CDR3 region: CASSKEGQGANSEAFF. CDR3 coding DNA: TGTGCCAGTAGCAAGGAGGGACAGGGGGCGAATAGTGAAGCTTTCTTT.

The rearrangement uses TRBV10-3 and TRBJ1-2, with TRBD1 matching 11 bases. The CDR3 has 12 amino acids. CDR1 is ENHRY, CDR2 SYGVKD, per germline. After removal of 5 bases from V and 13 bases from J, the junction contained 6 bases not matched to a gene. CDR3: CAISSGQGAGTF. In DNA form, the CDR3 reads TGTGCCATCAGTAGTGGACAGGGGGCAGGCACCTTC.

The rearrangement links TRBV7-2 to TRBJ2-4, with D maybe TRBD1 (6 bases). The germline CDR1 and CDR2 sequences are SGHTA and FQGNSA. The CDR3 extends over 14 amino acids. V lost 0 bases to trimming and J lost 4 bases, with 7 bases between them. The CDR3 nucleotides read TGTGCCAGCAGCTTAGCACAGGGTAAAAACATTCAGTACTTC. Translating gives CASSLAQGKNIQYF.

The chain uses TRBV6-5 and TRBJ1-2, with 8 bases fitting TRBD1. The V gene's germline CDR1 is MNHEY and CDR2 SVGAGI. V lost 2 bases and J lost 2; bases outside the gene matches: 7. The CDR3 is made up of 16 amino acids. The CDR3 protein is CASSYQATGENYGYTF. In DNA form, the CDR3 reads TGTGCCAGCAGTTACCAAGCGACAGGGGAGAACTATGGCTACACCTTC.